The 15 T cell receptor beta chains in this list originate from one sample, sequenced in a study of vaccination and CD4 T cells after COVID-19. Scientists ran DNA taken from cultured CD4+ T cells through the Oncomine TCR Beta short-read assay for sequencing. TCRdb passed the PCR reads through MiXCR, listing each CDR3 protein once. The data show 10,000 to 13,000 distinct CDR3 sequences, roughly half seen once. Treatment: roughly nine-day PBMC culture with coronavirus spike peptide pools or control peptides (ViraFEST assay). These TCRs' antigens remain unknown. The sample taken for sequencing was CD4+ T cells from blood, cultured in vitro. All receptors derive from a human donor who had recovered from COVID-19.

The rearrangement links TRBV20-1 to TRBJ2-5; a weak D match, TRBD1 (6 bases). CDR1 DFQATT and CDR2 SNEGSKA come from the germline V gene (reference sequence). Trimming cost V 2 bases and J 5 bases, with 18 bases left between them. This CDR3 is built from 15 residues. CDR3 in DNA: TGCAGTGCTAGAATTCCGGCAGGGGATGGGGAGACCCAGTACTTC. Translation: CSARIPAGDGETQYF.

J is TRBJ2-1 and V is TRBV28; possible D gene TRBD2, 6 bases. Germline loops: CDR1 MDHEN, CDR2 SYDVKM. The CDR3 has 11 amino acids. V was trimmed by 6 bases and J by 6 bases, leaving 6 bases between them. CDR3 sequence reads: CASRGGNEQFF. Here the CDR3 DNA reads TGTGCCAGCAGGGGAGGCAATGAGCAGTTCTTC.

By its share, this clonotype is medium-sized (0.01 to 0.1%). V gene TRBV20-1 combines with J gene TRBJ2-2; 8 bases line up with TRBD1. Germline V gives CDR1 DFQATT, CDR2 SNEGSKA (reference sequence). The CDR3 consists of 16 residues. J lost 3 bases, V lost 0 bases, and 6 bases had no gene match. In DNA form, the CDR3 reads TGCAGTGCTAGAGATGAGGAGACAGGGGACACCGGGGAGCTGTTTTTT. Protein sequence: CSARDEETGDTGELFF.

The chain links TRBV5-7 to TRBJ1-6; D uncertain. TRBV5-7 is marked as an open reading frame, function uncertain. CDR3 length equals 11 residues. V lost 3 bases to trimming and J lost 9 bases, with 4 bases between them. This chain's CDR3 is CASSCCSPLHF. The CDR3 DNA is TGTGCCAGCAGCTGCTGTTCACCCCTCCACTTT.

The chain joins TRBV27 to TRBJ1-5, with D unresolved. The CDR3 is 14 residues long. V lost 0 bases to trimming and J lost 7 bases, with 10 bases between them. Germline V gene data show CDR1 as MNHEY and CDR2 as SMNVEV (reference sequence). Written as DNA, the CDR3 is TGTGCCAGCAGTTTATCACTGGGAGGGCAGCCCCAGCATTTT. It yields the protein CASSLSLGGQPQHF.

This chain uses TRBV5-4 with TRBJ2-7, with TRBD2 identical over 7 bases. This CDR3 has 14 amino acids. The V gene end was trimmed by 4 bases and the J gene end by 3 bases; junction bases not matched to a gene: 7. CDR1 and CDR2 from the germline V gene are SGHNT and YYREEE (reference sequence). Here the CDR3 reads CASSVSGTIYEQYF. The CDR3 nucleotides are TGTGCCAGCAGCGTAAGCGGGACTATCTACGAGCAGTACTTC.

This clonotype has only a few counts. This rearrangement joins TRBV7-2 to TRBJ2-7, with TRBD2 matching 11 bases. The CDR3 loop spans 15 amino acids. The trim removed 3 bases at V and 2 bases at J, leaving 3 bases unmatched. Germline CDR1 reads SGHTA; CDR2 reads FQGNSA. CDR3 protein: CASSLLGLAAYEQYF. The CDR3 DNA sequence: TGTGCCAGCAGCTTGTTGGGACTAGCGGCCTACGAGCAGTACTTC.

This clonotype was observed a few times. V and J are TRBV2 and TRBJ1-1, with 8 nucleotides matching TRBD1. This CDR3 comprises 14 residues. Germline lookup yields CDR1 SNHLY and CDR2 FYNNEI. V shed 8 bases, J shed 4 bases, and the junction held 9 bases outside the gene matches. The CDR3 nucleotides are TGTGCCAGCGTACTACAGGGGGTGGGCACTGAAGCTTTCTTT. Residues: CASVLQGVGTEAFF.

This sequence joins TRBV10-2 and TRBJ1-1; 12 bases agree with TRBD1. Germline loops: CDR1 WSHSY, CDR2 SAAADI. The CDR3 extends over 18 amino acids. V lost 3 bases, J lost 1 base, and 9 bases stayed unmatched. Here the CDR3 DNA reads TGCGCCAGCAGTGAAGCGCGGGGACAGGGGGCGAAGAACACTGAAGCTTTCTTT. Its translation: CASSEARGQGAKNTEAFF.

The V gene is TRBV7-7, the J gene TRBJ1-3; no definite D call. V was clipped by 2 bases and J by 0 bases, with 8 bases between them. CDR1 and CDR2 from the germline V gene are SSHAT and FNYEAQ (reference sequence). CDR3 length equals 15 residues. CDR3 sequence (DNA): TGTGCCAGCAGCTTATCCCTAGGCTCTGGAAACACCATATATTTT. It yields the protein CASSLSLGSGNTIYF.

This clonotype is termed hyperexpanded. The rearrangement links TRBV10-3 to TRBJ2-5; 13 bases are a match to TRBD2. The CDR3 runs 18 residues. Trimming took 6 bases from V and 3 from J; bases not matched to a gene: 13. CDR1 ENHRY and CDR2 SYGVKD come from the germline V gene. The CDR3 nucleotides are TGTGCCATCAGCGTCGGGACTATGGGGACTAGCGGGAAAGAGACCCAGTACTTC. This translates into CAISVGTMGTSGKETQYF.

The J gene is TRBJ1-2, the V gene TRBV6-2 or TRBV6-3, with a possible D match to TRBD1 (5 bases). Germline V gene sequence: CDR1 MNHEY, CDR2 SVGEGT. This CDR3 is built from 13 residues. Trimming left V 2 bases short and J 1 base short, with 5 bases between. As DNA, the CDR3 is TGTGCCAGCAGTTACGACAGTAACTATGGCTACACCTTC. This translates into CASSYDSNYGYTF.

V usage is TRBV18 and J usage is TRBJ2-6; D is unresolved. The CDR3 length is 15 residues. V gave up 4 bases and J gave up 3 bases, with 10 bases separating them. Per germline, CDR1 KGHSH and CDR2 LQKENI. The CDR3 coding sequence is TGTGCCAGCTCACTAGGGTATAGTGGGGCCAACGTCCTGACTTTC. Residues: CASSLGYSGANVLTF.

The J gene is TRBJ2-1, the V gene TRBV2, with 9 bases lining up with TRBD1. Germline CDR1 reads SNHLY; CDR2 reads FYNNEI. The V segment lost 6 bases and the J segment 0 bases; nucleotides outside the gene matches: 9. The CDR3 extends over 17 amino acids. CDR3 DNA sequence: TGTGCCAGCAGCTCCGGGACAGGGCGAGGCTCCTACAATGAGCAGTTCTTC. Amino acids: CASSSGTGRGSYNEQFF.

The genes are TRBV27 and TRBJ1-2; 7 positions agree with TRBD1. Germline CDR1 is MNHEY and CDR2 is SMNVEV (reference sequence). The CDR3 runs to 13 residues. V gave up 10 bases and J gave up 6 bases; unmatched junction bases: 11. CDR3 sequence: CATQKRGRDGYTF. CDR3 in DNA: TGTGCCACTCAGAAAAGGGGGCGAGATGGCTACACCTTC.